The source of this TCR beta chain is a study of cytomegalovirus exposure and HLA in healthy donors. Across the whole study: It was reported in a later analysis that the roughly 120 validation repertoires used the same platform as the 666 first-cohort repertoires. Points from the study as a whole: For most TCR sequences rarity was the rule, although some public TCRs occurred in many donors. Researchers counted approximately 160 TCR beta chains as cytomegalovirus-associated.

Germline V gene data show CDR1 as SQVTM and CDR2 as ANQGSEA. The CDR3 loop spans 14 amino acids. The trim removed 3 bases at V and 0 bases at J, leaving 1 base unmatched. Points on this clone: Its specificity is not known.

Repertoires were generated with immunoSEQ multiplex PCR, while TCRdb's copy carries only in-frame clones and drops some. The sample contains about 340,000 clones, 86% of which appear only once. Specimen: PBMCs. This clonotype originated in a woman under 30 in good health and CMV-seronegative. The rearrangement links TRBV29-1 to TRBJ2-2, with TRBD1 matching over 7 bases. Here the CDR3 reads CSVDQGANTGELFF. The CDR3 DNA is TGCAGCGTTGACCAGGGGGCGAACACCGGGGAGCTGTTTTTT.